This TCR beta chain was sequenced in a study of T cell repertoires in cytomegalovirus infection. Overall study: Public TCR beta signature analysis indicated the presence of both CMV infection and matching HLA type.

Each CDR3 protein gets one entry after TCRdb re-called the reads with MiXCR. Among about 830,000 distinct CDR3 sequences listed, about 30% were seen once. This clonotype was seen repeatedly, ten times or more. Its target is unknown. With 3 bases clipped from V and 7 bases from J, the junction kept 9 bases outside the gene matches. This CDR3 is 15 amino acids long. Germline V gene lookup returns CDR1 MNHEY and CDR2 SMNVEV (reference sequence). This sequence joins TRBV27 and TRBJ2-4; TRBD1 matches 7 bases. This sample comprised cultured CD8+ T cells from PBMCs, obtained from culture after CMV antigen stimulation. This TCR came from a human donor in good health (CMV status not recorded). Some clones in this sample may be carry-over from other donors' samples. The CDR3 sequence is CASSLSKGARNIQYF. Here the CDR3 DNA reads TGTGCCAGCAGTTTGAGTAAGGGGGCGAGGAACATTCAGTACTTC.